The 14 T cell receptor beta chains reported below all come from one sample, sequenced in a study of CD8 T cells in Susac syndrome. Reverse transcription of about 0.5 to 1 ug RNA used random hexamers. TCRdb re-called the immunoSEQ multiplex PCR reads through MiXCR, storing one row per CDR3 protein. The sample includes roughly 250,000 distinct CDR3 sequences, roughly 95% of them seen just once. The sample was CD4+ T cells from PBMCs. The receptors stem from a human donor with Susac syndrome.

This clonotype has only one observation. CDR3 sequence (DNA): TGCGCCAGCAGCTTGACTAGCTCCGAGCAGTTCTTC. Amino acids: CASSLTSSEQFF. The chain employs TRBV5-1 and TRBJ2-1; D perhaps matches TRBD2 (6 bases). Trimming cost V 1 base and J 10 bases, with 9 bases left between them. Germline V lookup: CDR1 SGHRS, CDR2 YFSETQ. This CDR3 spans 12 amino acids.

This clonotype was seen more than once but under ten times. The chain is built from TRBV5-6 and TRBJ2-7; 9 nucleotides line up with TRBD1. J gave up 1 base and V 5 bases, and 1 base lay outside the gene matches. The CDR3 sequence is 13 residues long. Germline CDR1 reads SGHDT; CDR2 reads YYEEEE. The CDR3 loop reads CASSDRGSYEQYF. The CDR3 coding sequence is TGTGCCAGCAGTGACAGGGGGTCCTACGAGCAGTACTTC.

The rearrangement joins TRBV19 to TRBJ1-5; D not certain. Per germline, CDR1 LNHDA and CDR2 SQIVND (reference sequence). This CDR3 comprises 13 residues. V lost 5 bases and J 3 bases, leaving 8 bases between the germline ends. CDR3 amino acids: CASSQTYNQPQHF. The CDR3 region has the DNA TGTGCCAGTAGTCAGACTTACAATCAGCCCCAGCATTTT.

The rearrangement links TRBV4-1 to TRBJ2-7; no clear D. Trimming cost V 2 bases and J 3 bases, with 5 bases left between them. Germline assignment: CDR1 MGHRA and CDR2 YSYEKL. The CDR3 consists of 12 residues. CDR3 region: CASSQIDYEQYF. DNA for the CDR3: TGCGCCAGCAGCCAAATAGACTACGAGCAGTACTTC.

The chain has TRBV7-6 and TRBJ2-5, with unresolved D. V lost 4 bases, J lost 4 bases, and 10 bases lay in between. The germline V gene has CDR1 SGHVS and CDR2 FNYEAQ. This CDR3 is built from 13 residues. The CDR3 spells CASSSRRGETQYF. In nucleotides, the CDR3 is TGTGCCAGCAGCTCGAGGCGCGGAGAGACCCAGTACTTC.

V gene TRBV30 combines with J gene TRBJ2-1, with D unclear. With 0 bases removed from V and 5 bases from J, the gap between germline ends came to 14 bases. Germline V gives CDR1 GTSNPN, CDR2 SVGIG (reference sequence). This CDR3 contains 15 residues. As DNA, the CDR3 is TGTGCCTGGAGTGTACGCCGTAACTACAACAATGAGCAGTTCTTC. It is translated as CAWSVRRNYNNEQFF.

This chain connects TRBV29-1 to TRBJ2-7; 7 nucleotides line up with TRBD1. V shed 6 bases and J 6 bases; nucleotides not matched to a gene: 11. CDR1 SQVTM and CDR2 ANQGSEA come from the germline V gene. The CDR3 sequence is 13 residues long. Here the CDR3 DNA reads TGCAGCGTGGGGATGGGACAGTTTATCGAGCAGTACTTC. Its protein product is CSVGMGQFIEQYF.

The chain links TRBV29-1 to TRBJ2-3; D unclear. The CDR3 consists of 14 residues. The ends were cut back, 3 bases at V and 3 bases at J, with 13 bases in the middle. CDR1 and CDR2 from the germline V gene are SQVTM and ANQGSEA. CDR3 protein: CSVEVVLGTDTQYF. DNA for the CDR3: TGCAGCGTTGAGGTTGTTTTGGGGACAGATACGCAGTATTTT.

This clonotype came up once. The rearrangement links TRBV27 to TRBJ2-7; 8 bases are a match to TRBD1. CDR3 length: 14 residues. CDR1 and CDR2 (germline): MNHEY, SMNVEV (reference sequence). Losses at the gene ends were 8 bases for V and 2 bases for J; bases not matched to a gene: 8. This chain's CDR3 is CASSTGGQTYEQYF. DNA of the CDR3: TGTGCCAGCTCCACAGGGGGTCAGACCTACGAGCAGTACTTC.

The chain combines TRBV20-1 with TRBJ2-3, with 8 bases matching TRBD2. Germline V lookup: CDR1 DFQATT, CDR2 SNEGSKA (reference sequence). The CDR3 has 16 amino acids. Losses at the gene ends were 5 bases for V and 0 bases for J; bases not matched to a gene: 10. CDR3 bases: TGCAGTGCTCGGCCCATTGCGGGAGGAAGCACAGATACGCAGTATTTT. Its protein product is CSARPIAGGSTDTQYF.

The J gene is TRBJ1-1, the V gene TRBV30, with 8 positions matching TRBD1. The CDR3 totals 11 residues. The J segment lost 8 bases and the V segment lost 1 base, leaving 0 bases of the junction unmatched. Germline CDR1 and CDR2: GTSNPN and SVGIG (reference sequence). CDR3 sequence reads: CAWSGTGEAFF. CDR3 bases: TGTGCCTGGAGTGGGACAGGGGAAGCTTTCTTT.

The chain's CDR3 is CASSPGTSGRARWNEQFF. The CDR3 nucleotides are TGTGCCAGCAGTCCCGGGACTAGCGGGAGGGCCCGCTGGAATGAGCAGTTCTTC. The gene calls are TRBV6-1 and TRBJ2-1; TRBD2 matches at 16 bases. This CDR3 contains 18 residues. Per germline, CDR1 MNHNS and CDR2 SASEGT. The junction had 11 bases not matched to a gene; V was cut back by 5 bases and J by 7 bases.

This rearrangement joins TRBV20-1 to TRBJ2-7; 9 bases match TRBD1. The V gene's germline CDR1 is DFQATT and CDR2 SNEGSKA (reference sequence). The J segment lost 2 bases and the V segment lost 5 bases, leaving 10 bases of the junction unmatched. This CDR3 has 15 residues. CDR3 region: CSAFIRDRVTYEQYF. In DNA, the CDR3 is TGCAGTGCTTTTATCCGGGACAGGGTAACCTACGAGCAGTACTTC.

The V call is TRBV20-1, the J call TRBJ2-3; D is uncertain. The CDR3 is 13 residues long. CDR1 and CDR2 from the germline V gene are DFQATT and SNEGSKA (reference sequence). V was shortened by 5 bases and J by 2 bases, with 11 bases between the two germline ends. CDR3: CSAPVGNTDTQYF. CDR3 DNA sequence: TGCAGTGCTCCGGTAGGGAACACAGATACGCAGTATTTT.